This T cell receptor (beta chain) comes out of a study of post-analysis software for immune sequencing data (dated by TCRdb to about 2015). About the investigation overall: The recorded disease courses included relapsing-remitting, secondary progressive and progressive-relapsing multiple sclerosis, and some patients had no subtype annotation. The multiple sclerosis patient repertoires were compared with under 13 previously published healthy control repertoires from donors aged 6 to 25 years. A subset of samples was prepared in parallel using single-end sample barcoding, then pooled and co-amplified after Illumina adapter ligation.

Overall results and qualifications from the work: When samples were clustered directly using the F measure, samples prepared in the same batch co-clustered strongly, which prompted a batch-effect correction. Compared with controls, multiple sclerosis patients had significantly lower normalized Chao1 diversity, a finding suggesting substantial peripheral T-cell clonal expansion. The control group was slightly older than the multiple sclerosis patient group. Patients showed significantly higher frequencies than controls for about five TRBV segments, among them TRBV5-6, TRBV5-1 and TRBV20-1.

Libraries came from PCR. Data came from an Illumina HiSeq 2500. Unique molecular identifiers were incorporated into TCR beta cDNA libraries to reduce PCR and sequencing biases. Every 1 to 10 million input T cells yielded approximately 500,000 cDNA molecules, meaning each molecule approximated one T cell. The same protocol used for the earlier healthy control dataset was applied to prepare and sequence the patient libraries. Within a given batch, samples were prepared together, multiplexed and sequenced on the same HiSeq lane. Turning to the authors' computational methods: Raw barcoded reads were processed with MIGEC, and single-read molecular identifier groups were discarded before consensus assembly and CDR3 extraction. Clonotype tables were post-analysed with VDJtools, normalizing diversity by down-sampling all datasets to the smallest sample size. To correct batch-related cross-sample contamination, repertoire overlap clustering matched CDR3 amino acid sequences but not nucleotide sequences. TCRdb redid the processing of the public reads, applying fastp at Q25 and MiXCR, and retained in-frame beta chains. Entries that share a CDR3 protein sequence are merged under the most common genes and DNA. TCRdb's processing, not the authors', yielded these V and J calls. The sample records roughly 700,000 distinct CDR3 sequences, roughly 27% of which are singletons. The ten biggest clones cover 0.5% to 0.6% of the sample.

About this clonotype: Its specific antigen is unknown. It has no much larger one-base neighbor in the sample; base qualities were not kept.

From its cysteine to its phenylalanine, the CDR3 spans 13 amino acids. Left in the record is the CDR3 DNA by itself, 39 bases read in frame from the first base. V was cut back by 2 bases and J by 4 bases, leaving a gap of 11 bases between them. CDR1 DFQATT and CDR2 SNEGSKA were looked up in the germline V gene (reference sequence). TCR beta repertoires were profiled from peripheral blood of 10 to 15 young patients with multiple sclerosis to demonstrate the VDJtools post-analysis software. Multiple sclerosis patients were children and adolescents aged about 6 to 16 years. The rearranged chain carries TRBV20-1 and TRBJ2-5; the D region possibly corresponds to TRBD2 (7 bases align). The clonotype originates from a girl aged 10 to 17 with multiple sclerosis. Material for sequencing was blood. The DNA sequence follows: TGCAGTGCTAGATTAAGGGGGGGAGAGACCCAGTACTTC. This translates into CSARLRGGETQYF.